This passage covers 4 T cell receptor beta chains from one sample sequenced in a study of cytomegalovirus exposure and HLA in healthy donors. PCR amplification relied on 60 Vbeta primers (plus 13 Jbeta primers). Using immunoSEQ multiplex PCR, the repertoire was profiled, and TCRdb retains in-frame clones only, with some absent. The sample table includes some 55,000 clones. The sequencing sample was made of PBMCs. The receptor source for this set is a woman aged 40-49 years in good health and CMV-seronegative.

This chain links TRBV19 with TRBJ2-7, with D tentatively TRBD2 (5 bases). The germline CDR1 and CDR2 sequences are LNHDA and SQIVND (reference sequence). The CDR3 runs 16 residues. Trimming took 0 bases from V and 3 from J, leaving 15 bases between them. The CDR3: CASSIDPSRTSYEQYF. For the CDR3, the DNA is TGTGCCAGTAGTATAGATCCTAGCAGGACCAGCTACGAGCAGTACTTC. Full variable domain (remainder filled in from reference TRBV19 and TRBJ2-7): DGGITQSPKYLFRKEGQNVTLSCEQNLNHDAMYWYRQDPGQGLRLIYYSQIVNDFQKGDIAEGYSVSREKKESFPLTVTSAQKNPTAFYLCASSIDPSRTSYEQYFGPGTRLTVT.

V and J are TRBV5-1 and TRBJ1-6; unclear D gene. Germline V gene lookup returns CDR1 SGHRS and CDR2 YFSETQ. V lost 0 bases to trimming and J lost 7 bases, with 8 bases between them. The CDR3 length is 14 residues. The CDR3 here is CASSLEHGNSPLHF. CDR3 sequence (DNA): TGCGCCAGCAGCTTGGAGCACGGGAATTCACCCCTCCACTTT.

The chain has TRBV5-1 and TRBJ2-3; the D gene is possibly TRBD1 (6 bases). The V end was cut by 4 bases, the J end by 0 bases, with 9 bases between. This CDR3 is built from 14 residues. Germline loops: CDR1 SGHRS, CDR2 YFSETQ. Here the CDR3 reads CASSLGTSTDTQYF. The DNA of the CDR3 is TGCGCCAGCAGCCTGGGGACAAGCACAGATACGCAGTATTTT.

This chain uses TRBV5-1 with TRBJ1-4, with 7 bases identical to TRBD1. This CDR3 spans 15 amino acids. Germline V CDR1 and CDR2: SGHRS, YFSETQ. Trimming at V came to 0 bases and at J to 4 bases, leaving 3 bases not matched to a gene. CDR3: CASSLGTGDNEKLFF. Here the CDR3 DNA reads TGCGCCAGCAGCTTGGGCACAGGGGATAATGAAAAACTGTTTTTT.